The text below deals with one T cell receptor beta chain. Antigen specificity is unknown. The PCR was carried out with 60 Vbeta primers and 13 Jbeta primers. Using immunoSEQ multiplex PCR, the repertoire was profiled, and TCRdb retains in-frame clones only, with some absent. The table lists 110,000 or so clones, about 76% of them singletons, with less than 15% in the top ten. This sample stems from a study of cytomegalovirus exposure and HLA in healthy donors. When sampled, the donors appeared nominally healthy, though they likely had unrecorded immune exposures. The CDR3 consists of 13 residues. CDR1 is SQVTM and CDR2 is ANQGSEA in the germline V gene. V trimming: 6 bases; J trimming: 5 bases; junction bases outside the gene matches: 7. Overall study results and limits: Indistinguishable V segments, including TRBV6-2 and TRBV6-3, were excluded.

The chain combines TRBV29-1 with TRBJ1-1, with TRBD1 matching over 9 bases. This sequence was found in a woman between 35 and 50 years old in good health and CMV-seropositive. Sample: PBMCs. The CDR3 spells CSVPGTGRTEAFF. The CDR3 nucleotides are TGCAGCGTCCCAGGGACAGGGAGGACTGAAGCTTTCTTT.